This T cell receptor (beta chain) was sequenced in a study of blood T cell repertoires in COVID-19. Using immunoSEQ multiplex PCR, the repertoire was profiled, and TCRdb retains in-frame clones only, with some absent. The repertoire includes approximately 70,000 clones, 75% to 95% of them detected once, and 7.3% sits in the top ten. The sample was peripheral blood. The receptor comes from a man between 40 and 49 years old with COVID-19, enrolled during active disease.

CDR3 DNA sequence: TGTGCCAGCAGCGACCACAGGGGGGCTGAAGCTTTCTTT. Its protein product is CASSDHRGAEAFF. The chain is built from TRBV6-6 and TRBJ1-1, with 8 bases lining up with TRBD1. The V gene's germline CDR1 is MNHNY and CDR2 SVGAGI (reference sequence). This CDR3 is 13 amino acids long. The V and J ends lost 6 bases and 6 bases, in that order; junction bases with no gene match: 6.